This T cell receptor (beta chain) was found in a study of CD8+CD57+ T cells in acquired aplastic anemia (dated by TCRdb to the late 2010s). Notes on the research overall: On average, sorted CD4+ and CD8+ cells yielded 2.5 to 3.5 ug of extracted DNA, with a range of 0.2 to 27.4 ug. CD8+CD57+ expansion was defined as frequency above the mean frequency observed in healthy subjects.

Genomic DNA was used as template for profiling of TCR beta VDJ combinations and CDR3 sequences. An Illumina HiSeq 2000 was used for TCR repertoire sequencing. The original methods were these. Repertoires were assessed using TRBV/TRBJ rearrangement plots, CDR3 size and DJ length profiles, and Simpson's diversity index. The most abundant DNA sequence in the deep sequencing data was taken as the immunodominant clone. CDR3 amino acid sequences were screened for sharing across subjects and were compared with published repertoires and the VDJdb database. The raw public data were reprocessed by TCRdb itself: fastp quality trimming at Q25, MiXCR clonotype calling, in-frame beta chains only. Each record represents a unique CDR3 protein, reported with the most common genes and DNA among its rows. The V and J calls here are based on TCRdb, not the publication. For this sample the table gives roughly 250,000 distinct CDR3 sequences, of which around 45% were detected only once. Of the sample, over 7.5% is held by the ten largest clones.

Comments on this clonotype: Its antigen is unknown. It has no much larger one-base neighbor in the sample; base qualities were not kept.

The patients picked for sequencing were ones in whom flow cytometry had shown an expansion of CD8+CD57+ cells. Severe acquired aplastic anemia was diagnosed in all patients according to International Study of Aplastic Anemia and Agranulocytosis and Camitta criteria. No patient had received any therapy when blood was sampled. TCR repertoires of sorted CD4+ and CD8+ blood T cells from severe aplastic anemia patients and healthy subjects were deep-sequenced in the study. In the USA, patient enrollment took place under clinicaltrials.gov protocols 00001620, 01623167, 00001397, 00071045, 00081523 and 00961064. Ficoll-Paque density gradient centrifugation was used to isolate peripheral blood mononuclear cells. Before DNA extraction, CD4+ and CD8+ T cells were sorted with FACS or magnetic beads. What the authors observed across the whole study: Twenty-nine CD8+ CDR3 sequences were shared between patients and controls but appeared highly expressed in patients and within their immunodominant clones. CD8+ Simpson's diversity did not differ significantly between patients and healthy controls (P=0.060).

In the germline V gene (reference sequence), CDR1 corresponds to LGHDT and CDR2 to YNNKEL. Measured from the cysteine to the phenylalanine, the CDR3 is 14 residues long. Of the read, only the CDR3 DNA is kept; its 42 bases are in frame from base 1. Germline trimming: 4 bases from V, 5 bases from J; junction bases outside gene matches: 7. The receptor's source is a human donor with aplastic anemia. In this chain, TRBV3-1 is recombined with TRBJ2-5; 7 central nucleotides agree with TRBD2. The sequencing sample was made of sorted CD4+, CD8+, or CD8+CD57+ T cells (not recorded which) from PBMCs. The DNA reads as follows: TGTGCCAGCAGCCGATGGGAGGGGTTGGAGACCCAGTACTTC. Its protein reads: CASSRWEGLETQYF.